This entry concerns a single TCR beta chain. This sample is drawn from a study of blood T cell repertoires in COVID-19. Study at large: The samples span acute and convalescent COVID-19 from the United States, Italy and Spain. PBMCs, B-cell-depleted T cells, or T cells provided the cDNA or gDNA that made up the material.

Per germline, CDR1 SGHNT and CDR2 YYREEE (reference sequence). The V and J ends lost 2 bases and 0 bases, in that order; junction bases with no gene match: 5. The length of the CDR3 is 16 residues. Repertoires were generated with immunoSEQ multiplex PCR, while TCRdb's copy carries only in-frame clones and drops some. The repertoire includes roughly 110,000 clones, less than 85% of them detected once, and about 13% sits in the top ten. The receptor comes from a human donor in a cohort sampled during active COVID-19. The genes are TRBV5-4 and TRBJ1-3, with TRBD1 identical over 7 bases. Material: peripheral blood. In DNA form, the CDR3 reads TGTGCCAGCAGCTTTCAGACAGGGATCTCTGGAAACACCATATATTTT. Residues: CASSFQTGISGNTIYF.